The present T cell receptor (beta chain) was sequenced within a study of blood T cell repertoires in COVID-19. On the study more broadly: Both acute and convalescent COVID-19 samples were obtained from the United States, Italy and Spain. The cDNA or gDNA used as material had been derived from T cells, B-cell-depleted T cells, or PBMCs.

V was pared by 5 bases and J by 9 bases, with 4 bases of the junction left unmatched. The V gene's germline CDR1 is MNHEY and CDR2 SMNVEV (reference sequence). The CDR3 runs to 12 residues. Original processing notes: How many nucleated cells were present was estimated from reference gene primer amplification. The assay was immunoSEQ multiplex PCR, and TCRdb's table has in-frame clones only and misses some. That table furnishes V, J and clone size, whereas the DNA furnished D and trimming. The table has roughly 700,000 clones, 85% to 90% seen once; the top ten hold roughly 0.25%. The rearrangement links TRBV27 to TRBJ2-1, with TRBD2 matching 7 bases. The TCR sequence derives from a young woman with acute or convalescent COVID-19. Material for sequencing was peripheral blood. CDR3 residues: CASSAGGGEQFF. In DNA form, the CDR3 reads TGTGCCAGCAGTGCTGGCGGGGGTGAGCAGTTCTTC.